The 30 T cell receptor beta chains below come from one sample, sequenced in a study of cytotoxic CD8 clonotypes in ibrutinib-treated CLL. Sequencing was performed with immunoSEQ multiplex PCR; in TCRdb, only in-frame clones are kept and a portion is missing. Of 13,000 to 15,000 clones listed, more than 45% were seen once; the top ten hold about 34%. The source was PBMCs, collected at an approximately 25-month disease-progression time point, from a patient treated with ibrutinib. The receptors shown here come from a human donor with chronic lymphocytic leukemia.

In its sample, this clone ranks as medium-sized. V is TRBV7-9 and J is TRBJ1-1; no reliable D call. Germline assignment: CDR1 SEHNR and CDR2 FQNEAQ (reference sequence). V lost 8 bases and J 1 base, leaving 11 bases between the germline ends. The length of the CDR3 is 13 residues. The CDR3: CASGPTENTEAFF. The CDR3 region has the DNA TGTGCCAGCGGGCCCACAGAGAACACTGAAGCTTTCTTT.

This clone turned up a few times. This rearrangement joins TRBV29-1 to TRBJ1-5; 8 bases are a match to TRBD1. The germline CDR1 and CDR2 sequences are SQVTM and ANQGSEA. V gave up 6 bases and J gave up 0 bases; unmatched junction bases: 4. The CDR3 is 14 residues long. CDR3 amino acids: CSVWTGHSNQPQHF. CDR3 nucleotide sequence: TGCAGCGTATGGACAGGGCATAGCAATCAGCCCCAGCATTTT.

There are a few counts of this clone. This chain uses TRBV6-1 with TRBJ1-2; no clear D gene. Per the germline V gene, CDR1 is MNHNS and CDR2 is SASEGT. The CDR3 sequence is 13 residues long. V was cut by 4 bases and J by 4 bases, with 10 bases left in between. The CDR3 reads CASSGRTAYGYTF. CDR3 sequence (DNA): TGTGCCAGCAGTGGTAGAACGGCCTATGGCTACACCTTC.

This chain connects TRBV11-1 to TRBJ2-7; D may be TRBD1 or TRBD2 (5 bases each). This CDR3 region has 15 residues. V was clipped by 5 bases and J by 2 bases, with 16 bases between them. The germline V gene encodes CDR1 SGHAT and CDR2 FQDESV (reference sequence). The CDR3 loop reads CASSHSGTAAYEQYF. In DNA, the CDR3 is TGTGCCAGCAGCCATTCCGGGACGGCCGCCTACGAGCAGTACTTC.

V usage is TRBV19 and J usage is TRBJ1-5; 9 positions agree with TRBD1. The germline V gene encodes CDR1 LNHDA and CDR2 SQIVND (reference sequence). The CDR3 is 14 amino acids. V dropped 4 bases and J dropped 7; count of bases not matched to a gene: 5. CDR3 nucleotides: TGTGCCAGTAGTACAACAGGGGGCGGCCAGCCCCAGCATTTT. Translating it yields CASSTTGGGQPQHF.

The chain joins TRBV6-5 to TRBJ2-5; D not resolved. V was shortened by 6 bases and J by 2 bases, with 10 bases between the two germline ends. CDR1 is MNHEY and CDR2 is SVGAGI in the germline V gene. The CDR3 runs 13 residues. In DNA form, the CDR3 reads TGTGCCAGCAGCGACTCCTCACAAGAGACCCAGTACTTC. Amino acids: CASSDSSQETQYF.

V is TRBV5-1 and J is TRBJ1-2; tentative D call: TRBD1 (5 bases). V lost 3 bases and J lost 4, with 16 bases in between. Germline CDR1 and CDR2: SGHRS and YFSETQ. The CDR3 totals 15 residues. The CDR3 spells CASSSLWGASYGYTF. The CDR3 DNA is TGCGCCAGCAGCTCGTTGTGGGGCGCCAGCTATGGCTACACCTTC.

The V and J genes are TRBV5-6 and TRBJ2-7; D call uncertain. V was trimmed by 5 bases and J by 1 base, leaving 10 bases between them. Germline-derived CDR1 and CDR2 are SGHDT and YYEEEE. CDR3 length: 13 residues. CDR3 sequence: CASSFPPSYEQYF. For the CDR3, the DNA is TGTGCCAGCAGTTTCCCGCCGTCCTACGAGCAGTACTTC.

This clone was seen once. The chain links TRBV5-4 to TRBJ2-3, with D possibly being TRBD2 (6 bases). Germline V CDR1 and CDR2: SGHNT, YYREEE (reference sequence). This CDR3 spans 19 amino acids. V dropped 0 bases and J dropped 2 bases, with 22 bases sitting between them. The CDR3 DNA is TGTGCCAGCAGCTTGGCCGGATCTAGCGACCTTCTTACCACAGATACGCAGTATTTT. Its translation: CASSLAGSSDLLTTDTQYF.

This clone is classed as medium-sized. Other DNA sequences from this sample encode an identical CDR3 as well. This chain links TRBV4-1 with TRBJ2-1, with 7 bases aligning to TRBD1. Trimming cost V 4 bases and J 5 bases; bases outside gene matches: 5. This CDR3 region has 14 residues. From germline, CDR1 is MGHRA and CDR2 YSYEKL. In DNA form, the CDR3 reads TGCGCCAGCAGCCGGGAAACAGGGGACAATGAGCAGTTCTTC. Protein: CASSRETGDNEQFF.

The rearrangement joins TRBV4-1 to TRBJ1-5, with TRBD1 as a possible D gene (5 bases). The V and J ends lost 0 bases and 8 bases respectively, with 14 bases between them. The CDR3 is 15 residues long. Germline V gene data show CDR1 as MGHRA and CDR2 as YSYEKL. The CDR3 coding sequence is TGCGCCAGCAGCCAAGATCCAGGGAAGGGGAAGCCCCAGCATTTT. Amino acid sequence: CASSQDPGKGKPQHF.

V and J are TRBV29-1 and TRBJ2-7; TRBD2 aligns across 7 bases. The CDR3 has 13 amino acids. V lost 3 bases to trimming and J lost 3 bases; unmatched junction nucleotides: 5. Germline V lookup: CDR1 SQVTM, CDR2 ANQGSEA. CDR3: CSVELQRGYEQYF. The CDR3 DNA is TGCAGCGTTGAGTTACAGCGGGGCTACGAGCAGTACTTC.

The rearrangement uses TRBV14 and TRBJ1-6; D might be TRBD1 (5 bases). The germline V and J ends were trimmed by 1 base and 9 bases, with 13 bases remaining between them. The CDR3 has 15 residues. Germline CDR1 and CDR2: SGHDN and FVKESK. CDR3 in amino acids: CASSQVLGLGSPLHF. CDR3 DNA sequence: TGTGCCAGCAGCCAAGTGCTGGGGCTGGGTTCACCCCTCCACTTT. Full variable domain (rest looked up from reference TRBV14 and TRBJ1-6): EAGVTQFPSHSVIEKGQTVTLRCDPISGHDNLYWYRRVMGKEIKFLLHFVKESKQDESGMPNNRFLAERTGGTYSTLKVQPAELEDSGVYFCASSQVLGLGSPLHFGNGTRLTVT.

For this clone: Distinct nucleotide sequences in the sample also encode this CDR3. The chain uses TRBV11-2 and TRBJ1-1; D gene ambiguous. Looked up from germline, CDR1 is SGHAT and CDR2 is FQNNGV. The V and J ends lost 4 bases and 4 bases respectively, with 4 bases between them. This CDR3 has 11 amino acids. The chain's CDR3 is CASSSSTEAFF. The CDR3 DNA reads as TGTGCCAGCAGCTCCTCCACTGAAGCTTTCTTT.

J is TRBJ1-1 and V is TRBV11-2; tentatively, D is TRBD1 (6 bases). CDR3 size: 14 residues. V was trimmed by 6 bases and J by 5 bases, leaving 16 bases between them. From germline, CDR1 is SGHAT and CDR2 FQNNGV. The CDR3 here is CASSLQGGGTEAFF. DNA for the CDR3: TGTGCCAGCAGTCTACAGGGTGGAGGGACTGAAGCTTTCTTT.

This clone was recorded many times. This chain uses TRBV19 with TRBJ1-5, with 8 nucleotides matching TRBD1. Germline loops: CDR1 LNHDA, CDR2 SQIVND (reference sequence). V shed 1 base and J 6 bases; nucleotides not matched to a gene: 8. The CDR3 runs 16 residues. CDR3 protein: CASSIGGGQGSQPQHF. The CDR3 DNA follows: TGTGCCAGTAGTATAGGCGGTGGACAGGGTAGTCAGCCCCAGCATTTT.

The V and J genes are TRBV2 and TRBJ1-5; weak D call: TRBD1 (6 bases). The V end was cut by 8 bases, the J end by 0 bases, with 23 bases between. The CDR3 is made up of 18 amino acids. Per the germline V gene, CDR1 is SNHLY and CDR2 is FYNNEI. The CDR3 region is CASDGPSNRDDSNQPQHF. The CDR3 DNA reads TGTGCCAGCGACGGGCCCTCCAACAGGGACGATAGCAATCAGCCCCAGCATTTT.

The chain joins TRBV18 to TRBJ1-2; D is ambiguous. Germline V CDR1 and CDR2: KGHSH, LQKENI. This CDR3 has 14 residues. Trimming took off 5 bases at V and 3 bases at J, with 13 bases between the two ends. The DNA of the CDR3 is TGTGCCAGCTCAACCCGGAACCTTGACTATGGCTACACCTTC. It specifies CASSTRNLDYGYTF.

The chain couples TRBV29-1 to TRBJ2-7; tentatively, D is TRBD2 (5 bases). Per the germline V gene, CDR1 is SQVTM and CDR2 is ANQGSEA. The V end was cut by 4 bases, the J end by 4 bases, with 14 bases between. CDR3 length: 13 amino acids. The chain's CDR3 is CSVVEGSTYEQYF. CDR3 DNA sequence: TGCAGCGTTGTTGAGGGATCGACTTACGAGCAGTACTTC.

The chain links TRBV5-4 to TRBJ2-5; 8 nucleotides agree with TRBD1. The CDR3 is made up of 15 amino acids. The J segment lost 4 bases and the V segment lost 0 bases, leaving 5 bases of the junction unmatched. Germline values: CDR1 SGHNT, CDR2 YYREEE (reference sequence). The CDR3 DNA reads TGTGCCAGCAGCTTGGAGGGGACAGGCAGAGAGACCCAGTACTTC. Protein: CASSLEGTGRETQYF.

The chain couples TRBV5-1 to TRBJ2-5; 9 nucleotides match TRBD1. This CDR3 comprises 16 residues. The V segment lost 0 bases and the J segment 4 bases; nucleotides outside the gene matches: 7. Germline V lookup: CDR1 SGHRS, CDR2 YFSETQ. The CDR3 loop reads CASSLVFGTGRETQYF. DNA for the CDR3: TGCGCCAGCAGCTTGGTGTTCGGGACAGGGCGAGAGACCCAGTACTTC.

This chain uses TRBV27 with TRBJ1-1; D unresolved. Deletions cut 6 bases from V and 3 bases from J, with 11 bases between. CDR3 length equals 13 residues. CDR1 MNHEY and CDR2 SMNVEV come from the germline V gene (reference sequence). Written as DNA, the CDR3 is TGTGCCAGCAGCGAAACTATGGACACTGAAGCTTTCTTT. It is translated as CASSETMDTEAFF.

This clone was picked up a small number of times. The V gene is TRBV27, the J gene TRBJ1-5; 10 bases fit TRBD1. The trim removed 5 bases at V and 2 bases at J, leaving 3 bases unmatched. CDR3 length equals 15 residues. CDR1 MNHEY and CDR2 SMNVEV come from the germline V gene (reference sequence). CDR3 amino acids: CASSPGTGGNQPQHF. CDR3 coding DNA: TGTGCCAGCAGTCCAGGGACAGGGGGCAATCAGCCCCAGCATTTT.

By its share, this clone is medium-sized. This chain connects TRBV7-6 to TRBJ2-2; D is uncertain. With 3 bases removed from V and 3 bases from J, the gap between germline ends came to 2 bases. Germline V CDR1 and CDR2: SGHVS, FNYEAQ. The CDR3 runs 12 residues. In nucleotides, the CDR3 is TGTGCCAGCAGCTTTTACACCGGGGAGCTGTTTTTT. It codes for CASSFYTGELFF.

The J gene is TRBJ1-6, the V gene TRBV11-2; D may be TRBD1 (6 bases). Looked up from germline, CDR1 is SGHAT and CDR2 is FQNNGV. With 7 bases removed from V and 8 bases from J, the gap between germline ends came to 15 bases. The CDR3 is 14 residues long. The chain's CDR3 is CASTLTGRYSPLHF. CDR3 in DNA: TGTGCCAGCACCCTTACAGGGAGGTATTCACCCCTCCACTTT.

The V and J genes are TRBV2 and TRBJ2-7; weak D call: TRBD1 (7 bases). Trimming shortened V by 9 bases and J by 0 bases, and 18 bases separated the two germline ends. The CDR3 consists of 15 residues. The germline V gene encodes CDR1 SNHLY and CDR2 FYNNEI. CDR3 sequence reads: CASPAGRGASYEQYF. CDR3 in DNA: TGTGCCAGTCCCGCGGGCAGGGGGGCCTCCTACGAGCAGTACTTC.

V and J are TRBV10-1 and TRBJ2-7; the D gene is possibly TRBD2 (6 bases). CDR1 WNHNN and CDR2 SYGVQD come from the germline V gene (reference sequence). This CDR3 is 15 amino acids long. V was shortened by 4 bases and J by 4 bases, with 17 bases between the two germline ends. The CDR3 loop is CASSVGEAGRYEQYF. CDR3 nucleotide sequence: TGCGCCAGCAGTGTAGGCGAGGCAGGGAGGTACGAGCAGTACTTC.

This clone was observed a few times. The V and J genes are TRBV9 and TRBJ1-2; 7 nucleotides align to TRBD1. This CDR3 has 17 residues. V shed 1 base and J 8 bases; nucleotides not matched to a gene: 17. CDR1 and CDR2 from the germline V gene are SGDLS and YYNGEE. CDR3 in DNA: TGTGCCAGCAGCGTAAGCCCCCTCCCTGACAGGGACGAAGGCTACACCTTC. As protein: CASSVSPLPDRDEGYTF.

The gene calls are TRBV7-6 and TRBJ1-1; D is possibly TRBD1 (6 bases). Germline loops: CDR1 SGHVS, CDR2 FNYEAQ. The CDR3 is 14 amino acids. Trimming cost V 5 bases and J 0 bases, with 10 bases left between them. The chain's CDR3 is CASSQWTVNTEAFF. The CDR3 bases are TGTGCCAGCAGCCAATGGACAGTGAACACTGAAGCTTTCTTT.

The chain employs TRBV19 and TRBJ1-2; D ambiguous. CDR3 length: 14 residues. Trimming left V 6 bases short and J 2 bases short, with 13 bases between. Germline CDR1 LNHDA, CDR2 SQIVND (reference sequence). The CDR3 loop is CASRKDILNYGYTF. CDR3 bases: TGTGCCAGTAGGAAAGACATTTTGAACTATGGCTACACCTTC.